The entry below describes one T cell receptor (beta chain). This clonotype appeared a few times. Its antigen is currently not known. No base quality values were provided; no much bigger clone lies one nucleotide off. CDR1 and CDR2 were assigned from the germline V gene as SGHTA and FQGTGA. A distance of 10 bases separates the germline ends of V and J, which lose 0 bases and 4 bases respectively. The CDR3 runs 15 amino acids, cysteine and phenylalanine included. Only the CDR3 region is kept as DNA, spanning 45 bases read in frame from base 1. Amplification of full-length TCR variable regions was done by 5' RACE PCR using constant-region reverse primers, and this step was followed by semi-nested PCR with Nested Universal Primer A. Using the ReliaPrep RNA Cell Miniprep System, total RNA was extracted, and the SMARTer RACE 5'/3' Kit was then used to reverse transcribe the RNA into 5'RACE-ready cDNA. Multiplex adaptors were used to barcode full-length TCR alpha and beta libraries, and the barcoded libraries were sequenced on an Illumina MiSeq. As for how the authors treated the data: For each of nine subset-tissue groups, sequencing data from the five patients were combined, and the groups were compared by unsupervised clustering of TCR gene usage. The Morisita-Horn index, with shared sequences weighted by their contribution to each repertoire, was used to calculate repertoire similarity. The public reads were reprocessed in TCRdb via fastp at Q25 and MiXCR, keeping in-frame beta chains. CDR3 protein duplicates are merged, each entry listing the most common genes and DNA. None of the V and J calls come from the authors' own analysis; TCRdb made them. This sample holds a few thousand distinct CDR3 sequences; about three quarters were observed only once. Jointly, the top ten make up around 3.8% of the sample.

This entry is derived from a study (dated by TCRdb to the mid-2010s). With respect to the entire study: The study set out to test whether tumor-infiltrating Tregs in breast cancer get recruited from blood Tregs or are instead converted in situ from other CD4+ T cell subsets. General findings and caveats noted by the study authors: Tumor memory CD4+ T cell TCR gene usage was found to cluster with blood and lymph node memory CD4+ cells and with lymph node naive CD4+ cells. Validation in the larger cohort was restricted to a single TCR beta V-J rearrangement rather than whole repertoires. The greatest overlap of tumor-infiltrating Treg TCR alpha and beta sequences was with tumor naive CD4+ T cells, followed next by blood naive CD4+ T cells.

The memory CD4+ T cell population was isolated based on a CD4+CD45RO+CD25- phenotype. Tregs, naive and memory CD4+ T cells from tumor, blood and ipsilateral draining lymph nodes of five breast cancer patients underwent full-length TCR alpha and beta sequencing. Tumor tissue and lymph nodes obtained from ipsilateral axillary dissection were perfused with PBS, minced and then digested with collagenase I and hyaluronidase. Mononuclear cells from lymph nodes or less than 65 ml of peripheral blood were isolated by Ficoll density gradient centrifugation. Sorted cell populations were confirmed by FACS to exceed 90% purity.

Material for sequencing was memory CD4+ T cells sorted from a lymph node. The cell subset or site label corresponds to: memory CD4+ T cells, CD4+CD45RO+CD25-. This clonotype was obtained from a female donor with breast cancer. The chain couples TRBV7-3 to TRBJ2-1; perhaps TRBD2 is the D gene, with 7 bases matching. The bases are TGTGCCAGCAGCTTAACCGGGGGGCCGTACAATGAGCAGTTCTTC. Translated, this is CASSLTGGPYNEQFF.